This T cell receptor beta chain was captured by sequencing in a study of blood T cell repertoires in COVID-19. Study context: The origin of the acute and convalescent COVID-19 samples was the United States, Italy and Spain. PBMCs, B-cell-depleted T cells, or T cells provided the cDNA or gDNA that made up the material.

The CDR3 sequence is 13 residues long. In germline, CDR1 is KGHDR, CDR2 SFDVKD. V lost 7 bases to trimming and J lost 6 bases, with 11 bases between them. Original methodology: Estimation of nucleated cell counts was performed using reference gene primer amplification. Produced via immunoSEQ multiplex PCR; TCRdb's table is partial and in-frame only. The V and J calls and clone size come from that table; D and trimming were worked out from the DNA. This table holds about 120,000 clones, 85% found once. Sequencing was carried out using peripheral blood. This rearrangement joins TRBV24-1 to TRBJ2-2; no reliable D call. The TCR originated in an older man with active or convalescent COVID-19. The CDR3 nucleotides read TGTGCCACCAGCGATCCCCCGGCCGGGGAGCTGTTTTTT. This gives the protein CATSDPPAGELFF.